The next 10 T cell receptor beta chains were all read from a single sample in a study of T cells in Graves' hyperthyroidism and ophthalmopathy. Researchers amplified the TCR beta CDR3 regions from RNA transcripts. The HTBI set primed first-round TCR CDR3 RT-PCR. TCRdb reprocessed the multiplex PCR reads via MiXCR and lists one record per CDR3 protein. The sample carries some 420,000 distinct CDR3 sequences, approximately 15% recorded once. Material for sequencing was blood. Receptor source: a woman between 18 and 30 years old with Graves' hyperthyroidism.

This clonotype has a handful of counts. This chain uses TRBV6-5 with TRBJ2-7, with TRBD1 identical over 10 bases. CDR1 and CDR2 (germline): MNHEY, SVGAGI. V was clipped by 0 bases and J by 7 bases; unmatched bases: 6. The CDR3 spans 15 residues. The CDR3 DNA follows: TGTGCCAGCAGTTACTCCGGACAGGGGGTGGAAGAGCAGTACTTC. Residues: CASSYSGQGVEEQYF.

This clonotype was observed many times. The CDR3 sequence is CASHLRGTSGRFLYEQYF. The CDR3 bases are TGTGCCAGCCACCTTAGGGGGACTAGCGGGAGGTTTTTGTACGAGCAGTACTTC. The chain carries TRBV27 and TRBJ2-7, with TRBD2 matching 15 bases. This CDR3 is 18 amino acids long. The germline CDR1 and CDR2 sequences are MNHEY and SMNVEV (reference sequence). With V trimmed by 8 bases and J by 4 bases, 15 bases remained unmatched.

This clonotype appeared many times. The gene calls are TRBV6-1 and TRBJ2-3, with 9 nucleotides matching TRBD1. The CDR3 spans 16 residues. V shed 2 bases, J shed 3 bases, and the junction held 6 bases outside the gene matches. Germline V gene sequence: CDR1 MNHNS, CDR2 SASEGT. CDR3 sequence (DNA): TGTGCCAGCAGTGAATATGTGGGACAGGGTACAGATACGCAGTATTTT. Translating it yields CASSEYVGQGTDTQYF.

The V call is TRBV18, the J call TRBJ2-7; D is undetermined. Trimming removed 5 bases at V and 1 base at J, with 18 bases between. Germline V gives CDR1 KGHSH, CDR2 LQKENI. The CDR3 is made up of 16 amino acids. The CDR3 nucleotides are TGTGCCAGCTCATCCCGATGGCACGCAGATTCCTACGAGCAGTACTTC. Protein: CASSSRWHADSYEQYF.

This clonotype was counted between two and nine times. V is TRBV4-3 and J is TRBJ1-6; D not resolved. Germline-derived CDR1 and CDR2 are LGHNA and YSLEER. The CDR3 spans 15 residues. Between the trimmed V and J ends, which lost 2 bases and 6 bases, there was a span of 11 bases. The CDR3 loop reads CASSQTGPGNSPLHF. The CDR3 nucleotides are TGCGCCAGCAGCCAAACCGGGCCGGGTAATTCACCCCTCCACTTT.

The table lists this clonotype with a few counts. The V and J genes are TRBV30 and TRBJ2-5, with D hard to call. CDR3 length equals 12 residues. Between the trimmed V and J ends, which lost 5 bases and 3 bases, there was a span of 10 bases. The germline V gene encodes CDR1 GTSNPN and CDR2 SVGIG (reference sequence). The CDR3: CAWSSWKETQYF. The CDR3 DNA follows: TGTGCCTGGTCTAGTTGGAAAGAGACCCAGTACTTC.

This clonotype was counted at least ten times. The chain joins TRBV30 to TRBJ2-1; D may match TRBD1 or TRBD2 (7 bases each). V was clipped by 4 bases and J by 4 bases, with 11 bases between them. The germline V gene encodes CDR1 GTSNPN and CDR2 SVGIG (reference sequence). The length of the CDR3 is 13 residues. CDR3: CAWTGGEYNEQFF. The CDR3 nucleotides read TGTGCCTGGACAGGGGGGGAATACAATGAGCAGTTCTTC. The full variable domain, with the rest looked up from reference TRBV30 and TRBJ2-1, is SQTIHQWPATLVQPVGSPLSLECTVEGTSNPNLYWYRQAAGRGLQLLFYSVGIGQISSEVPQNLSASRPQDRQFILSSKKLLLSDSGFYLCAWTGGEYNEQFFGPGTRLTVL.

About this clonotype itself: With a much larger clone just one base away, this may be a read error. The J gene is TRBJ2-7, the V gene TRBV29-1, with a possible D match to TRBD2 (5 bases). The CDR3 has 11 residues. The germline V gene has CDR1 SQVTM and CDR2 ANQGSEA. The CDR3 DNA follows: TGCAGTGCTAGCCACGGCCGTGAGCAGTACTTC. Amino acid sequence: CSASHGREQYF.

The rearrangement uses TRBV28 and TRBJ2-4; TRBD2 might be the D (6 bases). This CDR3 region has 16 residues. CDR1 and CDR2 (germline): MDHEN, SYDVKM. V was shortened by 2 bases and J by 7 bases, with 18 bases between the two germline ends. The CDR3 DNA sequence: TGTGCCAGCAGTTTAGGTCGGGGAGGAGCGTTCAACATTCAGTACTTC. Translation: CASSLGRGGAFNIQYF.

This clonotype was counted ten times or more. The chain carries TRBV2 and TRBJ1-1, with D maybe TRBD1 (6 bases). V was shortened by 6 bases and J by 0 bases, with 14 bases between the two germline ends. Germline assignment: CDR1 SNHLY and CDR2 FYNNEI. The length of the CDR3 is 15 residues. CDR3 amino acids: CASRPNRDLNTEAFF. The CDR3 nucleotides read TGTGCCAGCAGGCCCAACAGGGACTTGAACACTGAAGCTTTCTTT.